This TCR beta chain comes out of a study of T cells after posttransplantation cyclophosphamide. Of note for this clone: Antigen unknown.

Here immunoSEQ multiplex PCR was the method, and the copy in TCRdb shows in-frame clones only, minus some. This sample has approximately 52,000 clones, with about 82% found just once. Study-level points and caveats: Donor-recipient repertoire similarity was low at 1-2 months, rising over year one.

CDR3 length equals 15 residues. Per germline, CDR1 MNHEY and CDR2 SMNVEV (reference sequence). V lost 9 bases to trimming and J lost 6 bases, with 20 bases between them. Sequencing input: PBMCs. The chain combines TRBV27 with TRBJ2-2; D not resolved. The origin of this receptor is a man aged 30 to 39 with a blood cancer, CMV-positive, and with a related stem cell donor. The CDR3 loop is CASYPMGAEPGELFF. In DNA, the CDR3 is TGTGCCAGTTACCCAATGGGCGCAGAACCCGGGGAGCTGTTTTTT.